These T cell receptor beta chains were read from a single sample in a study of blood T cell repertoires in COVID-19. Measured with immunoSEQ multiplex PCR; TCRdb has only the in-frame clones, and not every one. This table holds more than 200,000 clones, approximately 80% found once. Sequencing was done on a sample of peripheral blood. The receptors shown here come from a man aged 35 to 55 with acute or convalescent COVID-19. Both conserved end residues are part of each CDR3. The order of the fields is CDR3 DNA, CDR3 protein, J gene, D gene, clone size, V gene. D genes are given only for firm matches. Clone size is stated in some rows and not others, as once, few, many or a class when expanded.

CDR3 DNA: TGTGCCACCAGGGACAGGTCGGTAGGCTACACCTTC
CDR3 protein: CATRDRSVGYTF
J gene: TRBJ1-2
D gene: TRBD1
clone size: NA
V gene: TRBV10-3

CDR3 DNA: TGTGCCAGTAGTTCCCTCCCGGGACAGCAGAACACTGAAGCTTTCTTT
CDR3 protein: CASSSLPGQQNTEAFF
J gene: TRBJ1-1
D gene: TRBD1
clone size: NA
V gene: TRBV19

CDR3 DNA: TGTGCCTGGAGCCCTAGACAGGGTCCTTATGCTGAAGCTTTCTTT
CDR3 protein: CAWSPRQGPYAEAFF
J gene: TRBJ1-1
D gene: TRBD1
clone size: NA
V gene: TRBV30

CDR3 DNA: TGTGCCAGCAGTGACAGGGATGTGGGTTCACCCCTCCACTTT
CDR3 protein: CASSDRDVGSPLHF
J gene: TRBJ1-6
D gene: NA
clone size: few
V gene: TRBV25-1

CDR3 DNA: TGTGCCAGCAAAATAACAGGGGGCGATCAGCCCCAGCATTTT
CDR3 protein: CASKITGGDQPQHF
J gene: TRBJ1-5
D gene: TRBD1
clone size: NA
V gene: TRBV27

CDR3 DNA: TGTGCCAGCAGTTTATTTCGGACAGGGGGCGCCGGGGGCTACACCTTC
CDR3 protein: CASSLFRTGGAGGYTF
J gene: TRBJ1-2
D gene: TRBD1
clone size: NA
V gene: TRBV27

CDR3 DNA: TGTGCCAGCAGTTTACGGTTAGGAGACACTGAAGCTTTCTTT
CDR3 protein: CASSLRLGDTEAFF
J gene: TRBJ1-1
D gene: NA
clone size: NA
V gene: TRBV27

CDR3 DNA: TGTGCCATCAGCATGGACAGGGAGGGCTACACCTTC
CDR3 protein: CAISMDREGYTF
J gene: TRBJ1-2
D gene: TRBD1
clone size: NA
V gene: TRBV10-3

CDR3 DNA: TGTGCCAGCAGTGCCATCCTCCCGGGACTAGCTTACAATGAGCAGTTCTTC
CDR3 protein: CASSAILPGLAYNEQFF
J gene: TRBJ2-1
D gene: TRBD2
clone size: NA
V gene: TRBV2

CDR3 DNA: TGTGCCTGGAGTGTGTTGGGGGGGGATATGTACGAGCAGTACTTC
CDR3 protein: CAWSVLGGDMYEQYF
J gene: TRBJ2-7
D gene: TRBD2
clone size: NA
V gene: TRBV30

CDR3 DNA: TGTGCCAGAAGCTTGCCGTTAGCGGGAGTTCTGGCAGATACGCAGTATTTT
CDR3 protein: CARSLPLAGVLADTQYF
J gene: TRBJ2-3
D gene: TRBD2
clone size: NA
V gene: TRBV5-3

CDR3 DNA: TGCAGCGGGTGGCAGGGGGGACTCAATGAGCAGTTCTTC
CDR3 protein: CSGWQGGLNEQFF
J gene: TRBJ2-1
D gene: NA
clone size: NA
V gene: TRBV29-1

CDR3 DNA: TGCGCCAGCAGCCGAGAGGGGGGAGGGTTCACAGATACGCAGTATTTT
CDR3 protein: CASSREGGGFTDTQYF
J gene: TRBJ2-3
D gene: NA
clone size: NA
V gene: TRBV4-1

CDR3 DNA: TGTGCCAGCAAAGGTCCCCAGCGGGAGCCCCCCGAGCAGTACTTC
CDR3 protein: CASKGPQREPPEQYF
J gene: TRBJ2-7
D gene: TRBD2
clone size: NA
V gene: TRBV2

CDR3 DNA: TGTGCCAGCAGTTTTGGCCAAACCTACGAGCAGTACTTC
CDR3 protein: CASSFGQTYEQYF
J gene: TRBJ2-7
D gene: NA
clone size: NA
V gene: TRBV12-3/TRBV12-4

CDR3 DNA: TGTGCCAGCAGCTTAGGTCAGACGGGCGAGCAGTACTTC
CDR3 protein: CASSLGQTGEQYF
J gene: TRBJ2-7
D gene: NA
clone size: NA
V gene: TRBV7-2

CDR3 DNA: TGTGCCAGCAGCGTAATCCCAGGACAGGGAATAAATGGCTACACCTTC
CDR3 protein: CASSVIPGQGINGYTF
J gene: TRBJ1-2
D gene: TRBD1
clone size: NA
V gene: TRBV9

CDR3 DNA: TGCGCCAGCAGCTTGCGACTAGCGGGAGTTAATGAGCAGTTCTTC
CDR3 protein: CASSLRLAGVNEQFF
J gene: TRBJ2-1
D gene: TRBD2
clone size: NA
V gene: TRBV5-1

CDR3 DNA: TGTGCCAGCAGTTTGGGGGCGGGCGGCTACACCTTC
CDR3 protein: CASSLGAGGYTF
J gene: TRBJ1-2
D gene: NA
clone size: NA
V gene: TRBV28

CDR3 DNA: TGTGCCACCAGCCGCGACAGGGGGCCGTACAATGAGCAGTTCTTC
CDR3 protein: CATSRDRGPYNEQFF
J gene: TRBJ2-1
D gene: TRBD1
clone size: NA
V gene: TRBV15

CDR3 DNA: TGTGCCAGCAGCACACGCCAGGGCGTAGGTACAGATACGCAGTATTTT
CDR3 protein: CASSTRQGVGTDTQYF
J gene: TRBJ2-3
D gene: NA
clone size: NA
V gene: TRBV7-2

CDR3 DNA: TGTGCCGGACAGGGATATAGTGGAGAAAAACTGTTTTTT
CDR3 protein: CAGQGYSGEKLFF
J gene: TRBJ1-4
D gene: TRBD1
clone size: NA
V gene: TRBV6-5

CDR3 DNA: TGCAGCGTGAGAAATTACAATGAGCAGTTCTTC
CDR3 protein: CSVRNYNEQFF
J gene: TRBJ2-1
D gene: NA
clone size: NA
V gene: TRBV29-1

CDR3 DNA: TGTGCCAGCAGTGAATTGTCTAGCGGGAGTGGGGAGCTGTTTTTT
CDR3 protein: CASSELSSGSGELFF
J gene: TRBJ2-2
D gene: TRBD2
clone size: NA
V gene: TRBV2

CDR3 DNA: TGTGCCAGTAGTAAGCCTATTCGACAGGTCCCTGGAAACACCATATATTTT
CDR3 protein: CASSKPIRQVPGNTIYF
J gene: TRBJ1-3
D gene: NA
clone size: NA
V gene: TRBV19

CDR3 DNA: TGCGCCAGCAGCCCTACCATCGGAGGACTAGCGGGATCAGATACGCAGTATTTT
CDR3 protein: CASSPTIGGLAGSDTQYF
J gene: TRBJ2-3
D gene: TRBD2
clone size: NA
V gene: TRBV4-3

CDR3 DNA: TGTGCCAGCAGCATACAACCGGGACAGGGGGCCTACGAGCAGTACTTC
CDR3 protein: CASSIQPGQGAYEQYF
J gene: TRBJ2-7
D gene: TRBD1
clone size: NA
V gene: TRBV5-5

CDR3 DNA: TGTGCCAGCAGCTTTGACGCCGATTCAGGAAACGAGCAGTACTTC
CDR3 protein: CASSFDADSGNEQYF
J gene: TRBJ2-7
D gene: NA
clone size: NA
V gene: TRBV11-3

CDR3 DNA: TGTGCCAGCTCAACAGACACGAGGGAATTTAATGAAAAACTGTTTTTT
CDR3 protein: CASSTDTREFNEKLFF
J gene: TRBJ1-4
D gene: NA
clone size: many
V gene: TRBV18

CDR3 DNA: TGTGCCAGTAGTCAGGGATTCGAACAATCCTCCTTCTTGAACACCGGGGAGCTGTTTTTT
CDR3 protein: CASSQGFEQSSFLNTGELFF
J gene: TRBJ2-2
D gene: NA
clone size: NA
V gene: TRBV27

CDR3 DNA: TGTGCCACCAGCAGAGGTGACAGGGAAGGGGCCAACGTCCTGACTTTC
CDR3 protein: CATSRGDREGANVLTF
J gene: TRBJ2-6
D gene: TRBD1
clone size: NA
V gene: TRBV15

CDR3 DNA: TGTGCCAGCAGTTTACCGGGGAACACTGAAGCTTTCTTT
CDR3 protein: CASSLPGNTEAFF
J gene: TRBJ1-1
D gene: NA
clone size: NA
V gene: TRBV27

CDR3 DNA: TGTGCCTGGAGAGTTGCGAGTCCCTATGGCTACACCTTC
CDR3 protein: CAWRVASPYGYTF
J gene: TRBJ1-2
D gene: NA
clone size: NA
V gene: TRBV30

CDR3 DNA: TGTGCCAGCAGCCGCAGCAGCGATGAGCAGTTCTTC
CDR3 protein: CASSRSSDEQFF
J gene: TRBJ2-1
D gene: NA
clone size: NA
V gene: TRBV6-5

CDR3 DNA: TGCAGCGTCGCGACAGGGGGGAACACTGAAGCTTTCTTT
CDR3 protein: CSVATGGNTEAFF
J gene: TRBJ1-1
D gene: TRBD1
clone size: NA
V gene: TRBV29-1

CDR3 DNA: TGTGCTAGTGGTTTGGTATCGGGGGGCATAGGGACTGAAGCTTTCTTT
CDR3 protein: CASGLVSGGIGTEAFF
J gene: TRBJ1-1
D gene: NA
clone size: NA
V gene: TRBV12-5

CDR3 DNA: TGTGCCAGCAGTTCAGGGGGCAATTCTGATGGCTACACCTTC
CDR3 protein: CASSSGGNSDGYTF
J gene: TRBJ1-2
D gene: TRBD1
clone size: NA
V gene: TRBV6-5

CDR3 DNA: TGTGCCAGCAGCTCCAGCACCGGGGAGCTGTTTTTT
CDR3 protein: CASSSSTGELFF
J gene: TRBJ2-2
D gene: NA
clone size: once
V gene: TRBV11-3

CDR3 DNA: TGTGCCAGCTCCCGCGACTTCAATCAGCCCCAGCATTTT
CDR3 protein: CASSRDFNQPQHF
J gene: TRBJ1-5
D gene: NA
clone size: NA
V gene: TRBV18

CDR3 DNA: TGTGCCAGCAGTTTTTCGGCGTCGGGGACCGGGGAGCTGTTTTTT
CDR3 protein: CASSFSASGTGELFF
J gene: TRBJ2-2
D gene: NA
clone size: NA
V gene: TRBV27

CDR3 DNA: TGTGCCAGCAGCTTAGTTTCAGGACACGGTGCGGATACGCAGTATTTT
CDR3 protein: CASSLVSGHGADTQYF
J gene: TRBJ2-3
D gene: NA
clone size: NA
V gene: TRBV7-9

CDR3 DNA: TGTGCCAGCAGTTACACAGGGTCTCCCAACGAGCAGTACTTC
CDR3 protein: CASSYTGSPNEQYF
J gene: TRBJ2-7
D gene: NA
clone size: once
V gene: TRBV6-6

CDR3 DNA: TGTGCCAGCAGTTTAGGCGGTCGCAATCAGCCCCAGCATTTT
CDR3 protein: CASSLGGRNQPQHF
J gene: TRBJ1-5
D gene: NA
clone size: NA
V gene: TRBV27